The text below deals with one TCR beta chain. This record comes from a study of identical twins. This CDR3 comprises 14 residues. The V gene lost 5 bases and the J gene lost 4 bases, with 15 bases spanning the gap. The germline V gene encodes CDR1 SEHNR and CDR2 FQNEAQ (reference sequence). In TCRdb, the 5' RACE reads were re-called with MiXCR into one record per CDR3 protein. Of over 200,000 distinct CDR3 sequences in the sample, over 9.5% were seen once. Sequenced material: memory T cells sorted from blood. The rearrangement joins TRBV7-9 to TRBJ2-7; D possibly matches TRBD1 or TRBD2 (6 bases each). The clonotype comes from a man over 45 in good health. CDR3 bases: TGTGCCAGCAGCCCCGACGGGGGCCGATACGAGCAGTACTTC. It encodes CASSPDGGRYEQYF.